This T cell receptor (beta chain) was sequenced for a study of T-cell reconstitution after alpha-beta-depleted transplantation in children. V was clipped by 3 bases and J by 8 bases, with 5 bases between them. This CDR3 region has 11 residues. Per the germline V gene, CDR1 is SGDLS and CDR2 is YYNGEE. During its preparation, the TCRbeta library received unique molecular identifiers. TCRdb passed the PCR reads through MiXCR, listing each CDR3 protein once. The table records 500,000 to 600,000 distinct CDR3 sequences, approximately 29% of them present only once. This clonotype was sampled from a human donor who donated a stem cell graft to a child with aplastic anemia. The genes are TRBV9 and TRBJ2-2; no clear D. This specimen was PBMCs from the stem cell graft donor, taken from the stem cell graft. The CDR3 DNA reads as TGTGCCAGCAGCGGTGGAGGGGAGCTGTTTTTT. Its protein is CASSGGGELFF.